The TCR beta chain described here comes from a study of cytomegalovirus exposure and HLA in healthy donors. Study at large: A prior analysis found 100 million to 140 million unique TCR beta sequences from around 180 million T cells.

For this clone: Its antigen is not known.

The PCR made use of 60 Vbeta and 13 Jbeta primers. Assay used: immunoSEQ multiplex PCR; TCRdb lists only in-frame clones, some missing. The profile covers more than 200,000 clones, with under 80% appearing a single time and 0.2% to 0.25% taken by the ten largest. Study-wide results and caveats: The study dropped some indistinguishable V segments, TRBV6-2 and TRBV6-3 among them.

There are 11 residues in the CDR3. V was pared by 4 bases and J by 5 bases, with 8 bases between. Germline CDR1 GTSNPN, CDR2 SVGIG (reference sequence). The clonotype originates from a girl aged 2 to 9 in good health and CMV-seronegative. The specimen was PBMCs. This chain links TRBV30 with TRBJ2-5, with a weak D call TRBD1 (5 bases). CDR3 nucleotide sequence: TGTGCCTGGACCGCAGGGGAGACCCAGTACTTC. Protein product: CAWTAGETQYF.